This passage covers 5 T cell receptor beta chains from one sample sequenced in a study of cytomegalovirus exposure and HLA in healthy donors. This PCR relied on a set of 60 Vbeta primers and 13 Jbeta primers. Profiling relied on immunoSEQ multiplex PCR, and the TCRdb table lists in-frame clones only, not all of them. Here the sample spans approximately 180,000 clones, over 75% being singletons. The source material was PBMCs. These TCRs come from a man aged 35 to 55 in good health and CMV-seropositive.

V usage is TRBV5-1 and J usage is TRBJ2-7, with 15 bases fitting TRBD2. There are 15 residues in the CDR3. Germline CDR1 SGHRS, CDR2 YFSETQ. With 3 bases clipped from V and 5 bases from J, the junction kept 3 bases outside the gene matches. CDR3 sequence reads: CASSSGTSGRNEQYF. Here the CDR3 DNA reads TGCGCCAGCAGCTCTGGGACTAGCGGGAGGAACGAGCAGTACTTC.

This chain joins TRBV6-5 and TRBJ1-1; 7 bases agree with TRBD1. In germline, CDR1 is MNHEY, CDR2 SVGAGI. Trimming at V came to 6 bases and at J to 2 bases, leaving 3 bases not matched to a gene. The CDR3 loop spans 13 amino acids. As DNA, the CDR3 is TGTGCCAGCAGCCGGGACAGAAACACTGAAGCTTTCTTT. Protein sequence: CASSRDRNTEAFF.

The chain couples TRBV7-8 to TRBJ1-1, with a possible D match to TRBD1 (5 bases). Germline V lookup: CDR1 SGHVS, CDR2 FQNEAQ. Trimming shortened V by 2 bases and J by 1 base, and 11 bases separated the two germline ends. The CDR3 covers 15 residues. The CDR3 coding sequence is TGTGCCAGCAGCTTACAGTCTAGGGGGAACACTGAAGCTTTCTTT. Translated: CASSLQSRGNTEAFF.

V is TRBV11-2 and J is TRBJ2-7; 9 bases are a match to TRBD2. Germline-derived CDR1 and CDR2 are SGHAT and FQNNGV. V lost 2 bases to trimming and J lost 4 bases; unmatched junction nucleotides: 6. The CDR3 is 15 residues long. The CDR3 coding sequence is TGTGCCAGCAGCTTACCGGGACTAGCTGTTTACGAGCAGTACTTC. It codes for CASSLPGLAVYEQYF.

The chain carries TRBV5-1 and TRBJ1-1; D gene uncertain. Trimming pared 0 bases from V and 5 bases from J, leaving 14 bases between. This CDR3 is 15 amino acids long. CDR1 and CDR2 (germline): SGHRS, YFSETQ. The CDR3 protein is CASSLAAGPLTEAFF. In DNA form, the CDR3 reads TGCGCCAGCAGCTTGGCAGCAGGTCCGTTAACTGAAGCTTTCTTT.